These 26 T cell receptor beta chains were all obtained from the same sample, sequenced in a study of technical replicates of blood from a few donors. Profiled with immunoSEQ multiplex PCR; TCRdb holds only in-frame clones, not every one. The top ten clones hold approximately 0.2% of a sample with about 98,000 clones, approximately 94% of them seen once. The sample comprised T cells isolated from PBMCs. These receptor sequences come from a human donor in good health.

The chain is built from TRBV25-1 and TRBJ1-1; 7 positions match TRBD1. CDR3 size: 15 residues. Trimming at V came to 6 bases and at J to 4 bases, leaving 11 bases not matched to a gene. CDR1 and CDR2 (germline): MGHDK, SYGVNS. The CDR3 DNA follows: TGTGCCAGCAGCCAGACCGGGACAGATCGCACTGAAGCTTTCTTT. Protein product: CASSQTGTDRTEAFF.

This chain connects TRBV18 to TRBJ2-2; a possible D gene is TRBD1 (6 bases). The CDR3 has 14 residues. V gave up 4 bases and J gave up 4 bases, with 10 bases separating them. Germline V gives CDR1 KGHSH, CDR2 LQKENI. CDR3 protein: CASSLRGSTGELFF. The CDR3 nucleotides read TGTGCCAGCTCACTCAGGGGCAGCACCGGGGAGCTGTTTTTT.

The CDR3 sequence: CASSVRQGTQYF. The CDR3 DNA reads TGTGCCAGCAGCGTACGGCAGGGGACCCAGTACTTC. The gene calls are TRBV9 and TRBJ2-5, with a possible D match to TRBD1 (5 bases). Trimming took off 1 base at V and 7 bases at J, with 8 bases between the two ends. CDR3 length: 12 residues. Germline CDR1 is SGDLS and CDR2 is YYNGEE. Supplemented by reference TRBV9 and TRBJ2-5, the full variable domain reads DSGVTQTPKHLITATGQRVTLRCSPRSGDLSVYWYQQSLDQGLQFLIQYYNGEERAKGNILERFSAQQFPDLHSELNLSSLELGDSALYFCASSVRQGTQYFGPGTRLLVL.

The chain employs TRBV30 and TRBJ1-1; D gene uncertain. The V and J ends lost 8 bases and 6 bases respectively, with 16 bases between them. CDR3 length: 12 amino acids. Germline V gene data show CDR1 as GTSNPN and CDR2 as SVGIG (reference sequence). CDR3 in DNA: TGTGCCACAAACGTTCCTGAATCTGAAGCTTTCTTT. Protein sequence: CATNVPESEAFF.

The CDR3 region has the DNA TGTGCCAGCACCCAGGGACAGTTCGCGAACACCGGGGAGCTGTTTTTT. Encoded protein: CASTQGQFANTGELFF. The V call is TRBV28, the J call TRBJ2-2; 7 bases match TRBD1. Unmatched junction bases numbered 8, after V lost 7 bases and J lost 0 bases. Looked up from germline, CDR1 is MDHEN and CDR2 is SYDVKM. This CDR3 region has 16 residues.

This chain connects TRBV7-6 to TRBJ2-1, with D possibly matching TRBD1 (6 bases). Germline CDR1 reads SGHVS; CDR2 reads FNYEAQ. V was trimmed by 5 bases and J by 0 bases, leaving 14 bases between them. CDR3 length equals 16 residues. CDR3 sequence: CASSHPGVFSYNEQFF. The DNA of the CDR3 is TGTGCCAGCAGCCACCCAGGGGTCTTCTCCTACAATGAGCAGTTCTTC.

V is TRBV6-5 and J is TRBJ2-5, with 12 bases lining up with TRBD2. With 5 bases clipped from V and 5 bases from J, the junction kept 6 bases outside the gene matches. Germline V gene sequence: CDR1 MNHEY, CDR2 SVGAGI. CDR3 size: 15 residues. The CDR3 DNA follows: TGTGCCAGCAGTCTAGCGGGGGGGCCGAGTGAGACCCAGTACTTC. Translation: CASSLAGGPSETQYF.

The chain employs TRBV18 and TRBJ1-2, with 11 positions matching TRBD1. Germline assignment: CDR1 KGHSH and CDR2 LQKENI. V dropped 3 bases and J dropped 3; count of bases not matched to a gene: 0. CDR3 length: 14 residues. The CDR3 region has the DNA TGTGCCAGCTCACCGGGACAGGGGGACTATGGCTACACCTTC. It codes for CASSPGQGDYGYTF.

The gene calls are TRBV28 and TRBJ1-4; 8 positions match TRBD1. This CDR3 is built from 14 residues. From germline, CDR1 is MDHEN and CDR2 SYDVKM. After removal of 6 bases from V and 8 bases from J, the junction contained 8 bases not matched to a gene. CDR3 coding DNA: TGTGCCAGCAGGTCGGGACAGGTCAAAGAAAAACTGTTTTTT. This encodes CASRSGQVKEKLFF.

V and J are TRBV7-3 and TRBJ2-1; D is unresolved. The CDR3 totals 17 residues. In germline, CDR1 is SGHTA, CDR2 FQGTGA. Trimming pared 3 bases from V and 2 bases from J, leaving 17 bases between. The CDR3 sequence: CASSFLFRDITYNEQFF. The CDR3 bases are TGTGCCAGCAGCTTCCTTTTTCGTGACATAACCTACAATGAGCAGTTCTTC.

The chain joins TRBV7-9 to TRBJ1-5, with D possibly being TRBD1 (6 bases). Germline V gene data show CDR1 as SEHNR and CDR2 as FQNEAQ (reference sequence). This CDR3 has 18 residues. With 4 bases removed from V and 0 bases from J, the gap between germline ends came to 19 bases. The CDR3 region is CASSSTYGTSYSNQPQHF. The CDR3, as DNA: TGTGCCAGCAGCTCAACCTATGGGACAAGTTATAGCAATCAGCCCCAGCATTTT.

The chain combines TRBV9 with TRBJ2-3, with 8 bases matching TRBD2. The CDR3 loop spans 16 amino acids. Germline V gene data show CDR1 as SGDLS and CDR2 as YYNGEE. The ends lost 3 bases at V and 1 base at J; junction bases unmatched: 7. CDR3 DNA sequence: TGTGCCAGCAGCGACCCAGGGCGGGGGGGCACAGATACGCAGTATTTT. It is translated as CASSDPGRGGTDTQYF.

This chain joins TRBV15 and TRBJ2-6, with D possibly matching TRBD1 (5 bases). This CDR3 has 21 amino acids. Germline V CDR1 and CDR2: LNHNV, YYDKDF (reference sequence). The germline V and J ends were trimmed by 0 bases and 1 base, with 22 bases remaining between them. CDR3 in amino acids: CATSRESLVEQATSGANVLTF. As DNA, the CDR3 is TGTGCCACCAGCAGAGAATCTTTAGTAGAACAGGCGACGTCTGGGGCCAACGTCCTGACTTTC. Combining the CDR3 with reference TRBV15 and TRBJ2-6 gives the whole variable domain DAMVIQNPRYQVTQFGKPVTLSCSQTLNHNVMYWYQQKSSQAPKLLFHYYDKDFNNEADTPDNFQSRRPNTSFCFLDIRSPGLGDTAMYLCATSRESLVEQATSGANVLTFGAGSRLTVL.

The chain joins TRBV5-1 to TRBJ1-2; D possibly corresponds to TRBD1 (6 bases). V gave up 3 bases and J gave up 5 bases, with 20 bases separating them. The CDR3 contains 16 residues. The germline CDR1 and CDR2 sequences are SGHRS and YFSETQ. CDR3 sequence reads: CASSSSSGGGAYGYTF. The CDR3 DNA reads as TGCGCCAGCAGCTCCTCGTCGGGAGGGGGGGCATATGGCTACACCTTC.

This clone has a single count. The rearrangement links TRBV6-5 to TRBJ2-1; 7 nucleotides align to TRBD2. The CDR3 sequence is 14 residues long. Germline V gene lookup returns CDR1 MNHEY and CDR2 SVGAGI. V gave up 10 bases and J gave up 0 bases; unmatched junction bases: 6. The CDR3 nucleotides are TGTGCCACCACGGGAGGAGGCTCCTACAATGAGCAGTTCTTC. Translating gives CATTGGGSYNEQFF.

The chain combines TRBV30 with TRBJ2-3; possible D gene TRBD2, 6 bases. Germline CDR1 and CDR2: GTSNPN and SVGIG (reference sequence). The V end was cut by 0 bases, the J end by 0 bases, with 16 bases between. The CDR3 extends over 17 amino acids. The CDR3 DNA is TGTGCCTGGAGTGTACGCCGGGACTCACTGAGCACAGATACGCAGTATTTT. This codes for CAWSVRRDSLSTDTQYF.

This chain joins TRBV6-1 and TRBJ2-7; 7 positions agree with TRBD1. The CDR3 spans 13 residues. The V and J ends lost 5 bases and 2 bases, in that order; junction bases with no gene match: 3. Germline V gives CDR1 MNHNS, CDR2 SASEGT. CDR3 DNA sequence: TGTGCCAGCAGTTCCAGGGGGACCTACGAGCAGTACTTC. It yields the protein CASSSRGTYEQYF.

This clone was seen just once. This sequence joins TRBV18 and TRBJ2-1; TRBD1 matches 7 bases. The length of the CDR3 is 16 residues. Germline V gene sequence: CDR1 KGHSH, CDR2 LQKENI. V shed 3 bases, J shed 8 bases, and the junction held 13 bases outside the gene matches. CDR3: CASSPFQGEVSDEQFF. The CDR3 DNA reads TGTGCCAGCTCACCTTTTCAGGGGGAAGTTTCCGATGAGCAGTTCTTC.

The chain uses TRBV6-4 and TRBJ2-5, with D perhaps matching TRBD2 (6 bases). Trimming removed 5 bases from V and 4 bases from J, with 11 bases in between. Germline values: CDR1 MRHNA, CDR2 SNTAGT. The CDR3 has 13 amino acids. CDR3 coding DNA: TGTGCCAGCAGTCAAAGGGGAGGAGAGACCCAGTACTTC. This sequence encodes CASSQRGGETQYF.

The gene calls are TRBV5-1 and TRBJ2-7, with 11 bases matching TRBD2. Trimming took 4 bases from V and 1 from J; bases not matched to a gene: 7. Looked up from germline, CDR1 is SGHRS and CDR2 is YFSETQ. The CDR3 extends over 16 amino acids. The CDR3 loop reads CASSPRGLAESYEQYF. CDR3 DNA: TGCGCCAGCAGCCCGAGGGGACTAGCGGAGTCCTACGAGCAGTACTTC.

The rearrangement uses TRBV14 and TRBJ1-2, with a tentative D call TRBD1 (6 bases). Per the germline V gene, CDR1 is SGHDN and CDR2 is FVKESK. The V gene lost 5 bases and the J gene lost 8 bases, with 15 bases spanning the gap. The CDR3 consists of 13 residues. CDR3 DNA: TGTGCCAGCAGCTCTTATCAGGGGAACGGCTACACCTTC. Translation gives CASSSYQGNGYTF. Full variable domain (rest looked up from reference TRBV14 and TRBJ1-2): EAGVTQFPSHSVIEKGQTVTLRCDPISGHDNLYWYRRVMGKEIKFLLHFVKESKQDESGMPNNRFLAERTGGTYSTLKVQPAELEDSGVYFCASSSYQGNGYTFGSGTRLTVV.

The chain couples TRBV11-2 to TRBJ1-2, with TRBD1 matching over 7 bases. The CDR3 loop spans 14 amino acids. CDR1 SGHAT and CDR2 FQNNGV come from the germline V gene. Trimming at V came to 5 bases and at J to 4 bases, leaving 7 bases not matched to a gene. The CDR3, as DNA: TGTGCCAGCAGCGCACAGGGGATAGTCTATGGCTACACCTTC. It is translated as CASSAQGIVYGYTF.

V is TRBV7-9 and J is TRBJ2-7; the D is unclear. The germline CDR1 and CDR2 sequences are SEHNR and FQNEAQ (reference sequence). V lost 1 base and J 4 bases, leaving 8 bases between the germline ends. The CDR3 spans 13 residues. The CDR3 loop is CASSLVQPYEQYF. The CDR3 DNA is TGTGCCAGCAGCTTAGTACAGCCTTACGAGCAGTACTTC. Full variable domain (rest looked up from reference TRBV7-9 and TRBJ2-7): DTGVSQNPRHKITKRGQNVTFRCDPISEHNRLYWYRQTLGQGPEFLTYFQNEAQLEKSRLLSDRFSAERPKGSFSTLEIQRTEQGDSAMYLCASSLVQPYEQYFGPGTRLTVT.

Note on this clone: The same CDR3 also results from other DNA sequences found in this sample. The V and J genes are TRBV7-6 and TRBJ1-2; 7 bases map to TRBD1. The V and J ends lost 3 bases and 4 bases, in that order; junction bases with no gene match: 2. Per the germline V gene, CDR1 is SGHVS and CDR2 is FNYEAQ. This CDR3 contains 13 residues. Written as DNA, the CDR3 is TGTGCCAGCAGCTTTCCAGGGGGCTATGGCTACACCTTC. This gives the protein CASSFPGGYGYTF.

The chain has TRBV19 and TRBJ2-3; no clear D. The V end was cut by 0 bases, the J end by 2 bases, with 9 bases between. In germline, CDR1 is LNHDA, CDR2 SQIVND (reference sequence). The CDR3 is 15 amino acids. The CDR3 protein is CASSIDFISTDTQYF. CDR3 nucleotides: TGTGCCAGTAGTATAGATTTCATTTCCACAGATACGCAGTATTTT.

This CDR3 reads CASRSGGTGLRDYGYTF. CDR3 nucleotides: TGTGCCAGCAGGTCAGGGGGCACCGGCCTGAGGGACTATGGCTACACCTTC. The chain links TRBV28 to TRBJ1-2; 8 nucleotides match TRBD1. The CDR3 contains 17 residues. The germline V gene encodes CDR1 MDHEN and CDR2 SYDVKM. Germline trimming cut 6 bases from V and 3 bases from J; bases unmatched to any gene: 15.